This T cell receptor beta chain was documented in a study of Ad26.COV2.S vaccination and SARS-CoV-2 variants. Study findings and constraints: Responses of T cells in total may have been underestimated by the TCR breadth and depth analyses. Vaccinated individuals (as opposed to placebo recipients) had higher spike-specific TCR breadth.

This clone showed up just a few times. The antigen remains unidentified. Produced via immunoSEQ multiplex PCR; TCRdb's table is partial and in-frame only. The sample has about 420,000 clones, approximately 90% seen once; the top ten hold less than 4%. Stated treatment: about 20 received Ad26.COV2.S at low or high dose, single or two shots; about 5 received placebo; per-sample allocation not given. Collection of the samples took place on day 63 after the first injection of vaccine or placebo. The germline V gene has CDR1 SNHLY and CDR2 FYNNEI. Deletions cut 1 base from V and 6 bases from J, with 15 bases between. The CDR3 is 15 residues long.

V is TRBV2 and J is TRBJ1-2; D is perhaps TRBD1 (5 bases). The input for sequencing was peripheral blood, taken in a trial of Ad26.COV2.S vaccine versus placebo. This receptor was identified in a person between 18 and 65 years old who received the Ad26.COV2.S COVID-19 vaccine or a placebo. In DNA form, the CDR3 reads TGTGCCAGCAGTGAAGGGGACGCCTCGATCAATGGCTACACCTTC. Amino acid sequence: CASSEGDASINGYTF.